One sample yielded the 11 T cell receptor beta chains listed below, sequenced in a study of blood T cell repertoires in COVID-19. The assay was immunoSEQ multiplex PCR, and TCRdb's table has in-frame clones only and misses some. The table has some 150,000 clones, roughly 80% seen once. Input material: peripheral blood. These receptors were taken from a woman over 75 in a cohort sampled during active or convalescent COVID-19.

V usage is TRBV28 and J usage is TRBJ1-5; D is uncertain. This CDR3 comprises 15 residues. Germline V CDR1 and CDR2: MDHEN, SYDVKM. Trimming removed 5 bases at V and 0 bases at J, with 11 bases between. CDR3 DNA sequence: TGTGCCAGCAGTCCCCAACAGACTAGCAATCAGCCCCAGCATTTT. It is translated as CASSPQQTSNQPQHF.

This clone was recorded only once. The chain couples TRBV30 to TRBJ1-1; D is uncertain. V was shortened by 2 bases and J by 11 bases, with 12 bases between the two germline ends. The CDR3 has 11 amino acids. Germline V gives CDR1 GTSNPN, CDR2 SVGIG (reference sequence). CDR3 in amino acids: CAWSNSRGAFF. CDR3 in DNA: TGTGCCTGGAGTAATTCACGAGGGGCTTTCTTT.

As for this clone: Sequence at one end of the junction differs from germline and may be a read error. The chain has TRBV7-7 and TRBJ2-1; D uncertain. CDR1 is SSHAT and CDR2 is FNYEAQ in the germline V gene (reference sequence). This CDR3 comprises 15 residues. The CDR3 is CASSRGATSYNEQFF. The CDR3 DNA is TGTGCTAGCAGCCGAGGAGCTACCTCCTACAATGAGCAGTTCTTC. Filled out from reference TRBV7-7 and TRBJ2-1, the complete variable domain reads GAGVSQSPRYKVTKRGQDVTLRCDPISSHATLYWYQQALGQGPEFLTYFNYEAQPDKSGLPSDRFSAERPEGSISTLTIQRTEQRDSAMYRCASSRGATSYNEQFFGPGTRLTVL.

Here the CDR3 reads CASSIGLNRIQETQYF. DNA of the CDR3: TGTGCCAGTAGTATTGGTCTCAACAGGATCCAAGAGACCCAGTACTTC. The V and J genes are TRBV19 and TRBJ2-5, with D tentatively TRBD1 (5 bases). CDR3 size: 16 residues. V gave up 3 bases and J gave up 1 base, with 15 bases separating them. In germline, CDR1 is LNHDA, CDR2 SQIVND (reference sequence). Combining the CDR3 with reference TRBV19 and TRBJ2-5 gives the whole variable domain DGGITQSPKYLFRKEGQNVTLSCEQNLNHDAMYWYRQDPGQGLRLIYYSQIVNDFQKGDIAEGYSVSREKKESFPLTVTSAQKNPTAFYLCASSIGLNRIQETQYFGPGTRLLVL.

This chain connects TRBV7-8 to TRBJ1-2, with TRBD1 matching over 7 bases. Looked up from germline, CDR1 is SGHVS and CDR2 is FQNEAQ. The ends lost 5 bases at V and 2 bases at J; junction bases unmatched: 8. The CDR3 is 15 residues long. This CDR3 reads CASSPLTGRNYGYTF. Written as DNA, the CDR3 is TGTGCCAGCAGCCCGTTGACAGGGAGGAACTATGGCTACACCTTC.

The genes are TRBV7-3 and TRBJ2-1, with a possible D match to TRBD2 (7 bases). Trimming removed 2 bases from V and 0 bases from J, with 14 bases in between. The germline V gene encodes CDR1 SGHTA and CDR2 FQGTGA. CDR3 length equals 17 residues. The DNA for the CDR3 is TGTGCCAGCAGCTTACGTGGCGGGGGCAGCTCCTACAATGAGCAGTTCTTC. This translates into CASSLRGGGSSYNEQFF.

This rearrangement joins TRBV19 to TRBJ1-6; D not certain. This CDR3 is built from 13 residues. V was pared by 5 bases and J by 6 bases, with 8 bases between. Germline-derived CDR1 and CDR2 are LNHDA and SQIVND (reference sequence). The DNA for the CDR3 is TGTGCCAGTAGTCGCGACTTTAATTCACCCCTCCACTTT. This encodes CASSRDFNSPLHF. Full variable domain (outside the CDR3, taken from reference TRBV19 and TRBJ1-6): DGGITQSPKYLFRKEGQNVTLSCEQNLNHDAMYWYRQDPGQGLRLIYYSQIVNDFQKGDIAEGYSVSREKKESFPLTVTSAQKNPTAFYLCASSRDFNSPLHFGNGTRLTVT.

J is TRBJ1-5 and V is TRBV4-2; 7 bases are a match to TRBD1. The CDR3 runs to 14 residues. Looked up from germline, CDR1 is LGHNA and CDR2 is YNFKEQ. With V trimmed by 2 bases and J by 5 bases, 3 bases remained unmatched. The DNA of the CDR3 is TGTGCCAGCAGCCAATCTGGGACAGATCAGCCCCAGCATTTT. Its translation is CASSQSGTDQPQHF.

The chain combines TRBV7-9 with TRBJ2-3; D perhaps matches TRBD2 (6 bases). Trimming stripped 6 bases from V and 4 bases from J, with 14 bases between. The CDR3 runs 14 residues. Germline values: CDR1 SEHNR, CDR2 FQNEAQ (reference sequence). CDR3 sequence reads: CASREAGRADTQYF. The DNA of the CDR3 is TGTGCCAGCAGGGAGGCGGGGCGGGCAGATACGCAGTATTTT.

The V and J genes are TRBV7-2 and TRBJ2-1; 11 bases fit TRBD2. Germline V lookup: CDR1 SGHTA, CDR2 FQGNSA. Trimming at V came to 4 bases and at J to 4 bases, leaving 6 bases not matched to a gene. The CDR3 is 16 residues long. The DNA of the CDR3 is TGTGCCAGCAGCTCGAGAAGACTAGCGGGATACAATGAGCAGTTCTTC. Protein: CASSSRRLAGYNEQFF.

V is TRBV7-2 and J is TRBJ2-3; 12 bases are shared with TRBD2. From germline, CDR1 is SGHTA and CDR2 FQGNSA. The ends lost 5 bases at V and 1 base at J; junction bases unmatched: 4. The CDR3 totals 16 residues. The CDR3: CASSARLAGGTDTQYF. CDR3 coding DNA: TGTGCCAGCAGCGCCAGACTAGCGGGGGGCACAGATACGCAGTATTTT.